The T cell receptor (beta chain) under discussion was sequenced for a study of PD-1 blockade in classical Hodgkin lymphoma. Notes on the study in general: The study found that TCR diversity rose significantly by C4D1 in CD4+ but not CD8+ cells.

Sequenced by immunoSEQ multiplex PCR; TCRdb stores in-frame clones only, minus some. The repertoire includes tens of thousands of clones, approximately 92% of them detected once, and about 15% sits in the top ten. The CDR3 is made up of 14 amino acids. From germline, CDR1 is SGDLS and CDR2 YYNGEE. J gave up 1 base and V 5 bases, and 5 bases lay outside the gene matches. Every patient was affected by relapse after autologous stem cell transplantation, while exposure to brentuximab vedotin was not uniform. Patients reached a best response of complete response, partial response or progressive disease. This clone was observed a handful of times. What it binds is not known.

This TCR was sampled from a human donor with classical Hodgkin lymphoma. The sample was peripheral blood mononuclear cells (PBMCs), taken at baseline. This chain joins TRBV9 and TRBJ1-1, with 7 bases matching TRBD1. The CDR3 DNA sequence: TGTGCCAGCAGGGAATACAGGGGGAACACTGAAGCTTTCTTT. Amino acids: CASREYRGNTEAFF.